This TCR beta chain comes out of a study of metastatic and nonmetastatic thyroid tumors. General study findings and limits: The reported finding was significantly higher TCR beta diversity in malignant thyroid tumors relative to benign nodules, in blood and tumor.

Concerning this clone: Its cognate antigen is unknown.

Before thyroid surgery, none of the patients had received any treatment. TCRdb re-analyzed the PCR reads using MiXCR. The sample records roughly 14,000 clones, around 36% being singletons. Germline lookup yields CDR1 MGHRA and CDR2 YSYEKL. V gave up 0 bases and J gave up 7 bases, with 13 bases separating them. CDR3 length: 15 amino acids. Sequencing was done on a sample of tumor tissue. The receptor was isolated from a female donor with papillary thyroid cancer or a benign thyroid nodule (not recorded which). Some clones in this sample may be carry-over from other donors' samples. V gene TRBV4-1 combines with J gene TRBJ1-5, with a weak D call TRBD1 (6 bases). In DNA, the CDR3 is TGCGCCAGCAGCCAAGATGCGGGGGGCTACCAGCCCCAGCATTTT. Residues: CASSQDAGGYQPQHF.